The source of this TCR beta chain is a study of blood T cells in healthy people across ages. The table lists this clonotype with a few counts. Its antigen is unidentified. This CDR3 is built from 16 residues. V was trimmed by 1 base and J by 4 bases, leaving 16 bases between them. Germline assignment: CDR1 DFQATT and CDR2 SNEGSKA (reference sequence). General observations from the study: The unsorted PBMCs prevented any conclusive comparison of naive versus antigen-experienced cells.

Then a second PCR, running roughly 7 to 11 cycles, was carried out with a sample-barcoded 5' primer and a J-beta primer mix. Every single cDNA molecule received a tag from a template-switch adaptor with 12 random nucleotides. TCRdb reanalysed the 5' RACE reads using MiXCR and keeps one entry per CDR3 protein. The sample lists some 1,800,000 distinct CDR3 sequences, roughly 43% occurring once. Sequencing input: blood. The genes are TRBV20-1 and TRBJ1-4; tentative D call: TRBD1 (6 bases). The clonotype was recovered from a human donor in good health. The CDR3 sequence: CSARGQGLGINEKLFF. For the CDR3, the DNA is TGCAGTGCTAGAGGGCAGGGGTTAGGGATTAATGAAAAACTGTTTTTT.